Below, 18 T cell receptor beta chains from the same sample are listed, as sequenced in a study of blood T cell repertoires in COVID-19. Some clones are missing from TCRdb's copy, which holds only in-frame ones; the method was immunoSEQ multiplex PCR. In the table there are 200,000 or so clones, 80% to 90% of which are singletons. Sequenced sample: PBMCs or T cells enriched from blood (not recorded which). The source of these receptors is a woman in her thirties or forties with acute COVID-19.

V gene TRBV6-5 combines with J gene TRBJ1-2; no firm D call. V lost 5 bases and J 4 bases, leaving 8 bases between the germline ends. This CDR3 has 12 amino acids. Germline CDR1 and CDR2: MNHEY and SVGAGI. The CDR3 DNA sequence: TGTGCCAGCAGTCCTATAGCCTATGGCTACACCTTC. Protein sequence: CASSPIAYGYTF.

The chain is built from TRBV9 and TRBJ1-2; D might be TRBD1 (5 bases). The CDR3 totals 13 residues. Per germline, CDR1 SGDLS and CDR2 YYNGEE. V was cut by 3 bases and J by 4 bases, with 10 bases left in between. The chain's CDR3 is CASSGDSPYGYTF. The CDR3 DNA reads TGTGCCAGCAGCGGTGACAGCCCCTATGGCTACACCTTC. The full variable domain, with the rest looked up from reference TRBV9 and TRBJ1-2, is DSGVTQTPKHLITATGQRVTLRCSPRSGDLSVYWYQQSLDQGLQFLIQYYNGEERAKGNILERFSAQQFPDLHSELNLSSLELGDSALYFCASSGDSPYGYTFGSGTRLTVV.

The chain uses TRBV9 and TRBJ1-6; TRBD1 matches 11 bases. Germline-derived CDR1 and CDR2 are SGDLS and YYNGEE. The CDR3 is 16 residues long. The J segment lost 10 bases and the V segment lost 4 bases, leaving 10 bases of the junction unmatched. The CDR3 DNA reads as TGTGCCAGCAGCCCTGGGACAGGGGGATCGGGCTCACCCCTCCACTTT. Protein product: CASSPGTGGSGSPLHF.

V and J are TRBV24-1 and TRBJ2-4, with TRBD1 matching over 8 bases. The length of the CDR3 is 16 residues. V shed 4 bases and J 1 base; nucleotides not matched to a gene: 5. Per the germline V gene, CDR1 is KGHDR and CDR2 is SFDVKD. The CDR3 DNA reads as TGTGCCACCAGTGACAACCAGGGGGCCGCCAAAAACATTCAGTACTTC. It translates to CATSDNQGAAKNIQYF.

This chain connects TRBV12-3 or TRBV12-4 to TRBJ1-2, with D tentatively TRBD1 (6 bases). V gave up 3 bases and J gave up 8 bases, with 13 bases separating them. This CDR3 region has 13 residues. CDR3 in DNA: TGTGCCAGCAGTTTGGGATCAGGGGAGGGCTACACCTTC. It is translated as CASSLGSGEGYTF.

This sequence joins TRBV9 and TRBJ1-3, with D tentatively TRBD1 (6 bases). The CDR3 extends over 19 amino acids. V lost 2 bases to trimming and J lost 0 bases, with 21 bases between them. CDR1 is SGDLS and CDR2 is YYNGEE in the germline V gene. CDR3 in DNA: TGTGCCAGCAGCGTGGTTCCCGTGGGACAAGGTTACTCTGGAAACACCATATATTTT. This codes for CASSVVPVGQGYSGNTIYF.

V gene TRBV18 combines with J gene TRBJ1-4, with D unresolved. Trimming cost V 3 bases and J 7 bases, with 21 bases left between them. The length of the CDR3 is 17 residues. CDR1 and CDR2 (germline): KGHSH, LQKENI. As DNA, the CDR3 is TGTGCCAGCTCACCTCCGGGATTCTCTTCGGAGGTTGAAAAACTGTTTTTT. Translation: CASSPPGFSSEVEKLFF.

The rearrangement links TRBV20-1 to TRBJ1-2, with D unresolved. The CDR3 runs 15 residues. Germline V CDR1 and CDR2: DFQATT, SNEGSKA (reference sequence). Between the trimmed V and J ends, which lost 3 bases and 0 bases, there was a span of 14 bases. CDR3 DNA: TGCAGTGCTAGTTTCTGGCGGAAAACTAACTATGGCTACACCTTC. Translating it yields CSASFWRKTNYGYTF.

The chain links TRBV5-1 to TRBJ2-5, with 7 bases aligning to TRBD2. The germline V gene encodes CDR1 SGHRS and CDR2 YFSETQ. V shed 4 bases and J 2 bases; nucleotides not matched to a gene: 8. The CDR3 is made up of 15 amino acids. This chain's CDR3 is CASSPLGGWQETQYF. CDR3 in DNA: TGCGCCAGCAGCCCCCTCGGGGGGTGGCAAGAGACCCAGTACTTC.

The gene calls are TRBV7-2 and TRBJ1-5; D perhaps matches TRBD1 (5 bases). Germline CDR1 is SGHTA and CDR2 is FQGNSA. Trimming cost V 1 base and J 0 bases, with 10 bases left between them. The CDR3 has 16 amino acids. The CDR3 bases are TGTGCCAGCAGCTTAGAGGGGCTCTATAGCAATCAGCCCCAGCATTTT. Its protein product is CASSLEGLYSNQPQHF.

This chain links TRBV3-1 (or the pseudogene TRBV3-2) with TRBJ1-2; 7 nucleotides line up with TRBD1. Germline loops: CDR1 LGHDT, CDR2 YNNKEL (reference sequence). CDR3 length: 13 amino acids. The V and J ends lost 3 bases and 7 bases, in that order; junction bases with no gene match: 5. CDR3 residues: CASSQPGGGGYTF. The CDR3 DNA reads as TGTGCCAGCAGCCAGCCAGGGGGAGGTGGCTACACCTTC.

The V call is TRBV3-1 (or the pseudogene TRBV3-2), the J call TRBJ1-5, with D hard to call. V lost 4 bases and J 4 bases, leaving 8 bases between the germline ends. The CDR3 loop spans 13 amino acids. CDR1 and CDR2 from the germline V gene are LGHDT and YNNKEL (reference sequence). In DNA, the CDR3 is TGTGCCAGCAGCCGAACGACAAATCAGCCCCAGCATTTT. Translating gives CASSRTTNQPQHF.

The V call is TRBV7-2, the J call TRBJ2-1, with 10 positions matching TRBD2. This CDR3 comprises 13 residues. Germline V CDR1 and CDR2: SGHTA, FQGNSA. The J segment lost 15 bases and the V segment lost 5 bases, leaving 10 bases of the junction unmatched. The DNA of the CDR3 is TGTGCCAGCAGCGTCCTAGCGGGGGCCCATTCGTTCTTC. Translating gives CASSVLAGAHSFF.

The chain employs TRBV9 and TRBJ2-2; maybe TRBD1 (5 bases). Trimming left V 4 bases short and J 8 bases short, with 9 bases between. Germline V gene sequence: CDR1 SGDLS, CDR2 YYNGEE. CDR3 length equals 12 residues. The CDR3 coding sequence is TGTGCCAGCAGCTCCCAGGGTGGGGAGCTGTTTTTT. The encoded protein is CASSSQGGELFF.

This chain joins TRBV3-1 (or the pseudogene TRBV3-2) and TRBJ2-1, with D perhaps TRBD1 (6 bases). V lost 8 bases, J lost 7 bases, and 21 bases lay in between. Germline lookup yields CDR1 LGHDT and CDR2 YNNKEL (reference sequence). CDR3 size: 15 residues. The CDR3 DNA sequence: TGTGCCAGCCAATCCGACAGGAGCTCCTGGAATGAGCAGTTCTTC. This codes for CASQSDRSSWNEQFF.

This chain connects TRBV21-1 to TRBJ2-1; the D call in the table, TRBD2, was not verified against the DNA. TRBV21-1 corresponds to a pseudogene. The CDR3 runs to 14 residues. In DNA form, the CDR3 reads TGTGCCAGCAGCAAGAGCGGGACCCCGAATGAGCAGTTCTTC. Translation gives CASSKSGTPNEQFF.

The chain employs TRBV7-2 and TRBJ2-5; weak D call: TRBD2 (5 bases). V dropped 0 bases and J dropped 4 bases, with 6 bases sitting between them. CDR1 and CDR2 from the germline V gene are SGHTA and FQGNSA. The CDR3 extends over 13 amino acids. CDR3 sequence: CASSLAGRETQYF. CDR3 DNA: TGTGCCAGCAGCTTAGCGGGGAGAGAGACCCAGTACTTC.

The chain carries TRBV5-4 and TRBJ2-2, with 9 bases lining up with TRBD1. CDR1 and CDR2 from the germline V gene are SGHNT and YYREEE (reference sequence). The CDR3 loop spans 16 amino acids. After removal of 6 bases from V and 3 bases from J, the junction contained 9 bases not matched to a gene. In nucleotides, the CDR3 is TGTGCCAGCACCGGGACAGGGAATGTACACACCGGGGAGCTGTTTTTT. It is translated as CASTGTGNVHTGELFF. Variable domain in full (rest from reference TRBV5-4 and TRBJ2-2): ETGVTQSPTHLIKTRGQQVTLRCSSQSGHNTVSWYQQALGQGPQFIFQYYREEENGRGNFPPRFSGLQFPNYSSELNVNALELDDSALYLCASTGTGNVHTGELFFGEGSRLTVL.